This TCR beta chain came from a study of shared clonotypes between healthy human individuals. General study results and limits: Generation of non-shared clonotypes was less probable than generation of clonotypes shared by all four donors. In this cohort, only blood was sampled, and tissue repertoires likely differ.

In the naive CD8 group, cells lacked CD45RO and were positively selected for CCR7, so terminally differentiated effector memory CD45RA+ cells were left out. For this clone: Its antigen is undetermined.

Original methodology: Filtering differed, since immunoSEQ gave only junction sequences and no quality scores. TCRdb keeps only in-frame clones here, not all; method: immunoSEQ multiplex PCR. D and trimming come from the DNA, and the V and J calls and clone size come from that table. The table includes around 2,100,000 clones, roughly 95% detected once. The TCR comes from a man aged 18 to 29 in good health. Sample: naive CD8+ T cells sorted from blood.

CDR3 sequence: CASRHDTEWQKLFF. DNA of the CDR3: TGTGCCAGCAGACATGACACGGAATGGCAAAAACTGTTTTTT. The chain is built from TRBV6-1 and TRBJ1-4; D not certain. Trimming left V 6 bases short and J 9 bases short, with 17 bases between. This CDR3 comprises 14 residues. Germline values: CDR1 MNHNS, CDR2 SASEGT.